This T cell receptor (beta chain) derives from a study of response to subunit inactivated influenza vaccine. Whole-study results and caveats: There was a suggestion from the authors that each seasonal influenza vaccination recruits few new T cells.

As to this clonotype: The antigen is unknown.

TCRdb passed the RT-PCR reads through MiXCR, listing each CDR3 protein once. The data show approximately 680,000 distinct CDR3 sequences, 15% to 17% seen once. This specimen consisted of PBMCs from blood, obtained 11 to 12 days after vaccination. The TCR was taken from a man in his forties or fifties who received an inactivated influenza vaccine.

The CDR3 region has the DNA TGTGCCTCCTCCCTCAGCCTACTATACCCGCGGGAGACCGGGGAGCTGTTTTTT. It specifies CASSLSLLYPRETGELFF. The chain is built from TRBV3-1 and TRBJ2-2, with TRBD2 matching over 7 bases. J was trimmed by 5 bases and V by 11 bases; bases with no gene match: 23. Germline CDR1 reads LGHDT; CDR2 reads YNNKEL (reference sequence). The CDR3 is 18 amino acids.